The 9 T cell receptor beta chains in this list originate from one sample, sequenced in a study of blood T cell repertoires in COVID-19. Some clones are missing from TCRdb's copy, which holds only in-frame ones; the method was immunoSEQ multiplex PCR. The table has about 140,000 clones, around 83% seen once. Input material: peripheral blood. Receptor source: a man aged 25-45 years with COVID-19, enrolled during active disease.

The chain joins TRBV12-5 to TRBJ1-1, with D perhaps TRBD1 (5 bases). In germline, CDR1 is LGHNT, CDR2 FRNRAP. This CDR3 has 13 amino acids. V lost 5 bases and J lost 7, with 14 bases in between. The CDR3 loop is CASGPQGSGEAFF. In DNA, the CDR3 is TGTGCTAGTGGTCCGCAGGGATCAGGTGAAGCTTTCTTT.

The genes are TRBV28 and TRBJ1-5; TRBD1 matches at 7 bases. CDR1 and CDR2 from the germline V gene are MDHEN and SYDVKM. The junction had 14 bases not matched to a gene; V was cut back by 6 bases and J by 9 bases. The CDR3 loop spans 15 amino acids. This CDR3 is CASSPLEQGLRPQHF. In DNA form, the CDR3 reads TGTGCCAGCAGCCCCCTCGAACAGGGGCTTCGGCCCCAGCATTTT.

This clone came up a few times. The rearrangement links TRBV27 to TRBJ2-3; a weak D match, TRBD2 (7 bases). Trimming took 0 bases from V and 9 from J, leaving 10 bases between them. The CDR3 contains 13 residues. Per germline, CDR1 MNHEY and CDR2 SMNVEV (reference sequence). The CDR3, as DNA: TGTGCCAGCAGTTTATCGAAGGGGGGGACGCAGTATTTT. Residues: CASSLSKGGTQYF.

The chain is built from TRBV4-3 and TRBJ1-4; tentatively, D is TRBD1 (5 bases). The CDR3 has 15 residues. Looked up from germline, CDR1 is LGHNA and CDR2 is YSLEER. The ends were cut back, 4 bases at V and 3 bases at J, with 12 bases in the middle. The CDR3 nucleotides read TGCGCCAGCAGCCTAGGTCAGGGTTCTAATGAAAAACTGTTTTTT. This encodes CASSLGQGSNEKLFF.

This clone is a singleton in its sample. This chain uses TRBV20-1 with TRBJ2-7; 8 nucleotides agree with TRBD2. Germline V CDR1 and CDR2: DFQATT, SNEGSKA (reference sequence). CDR3 length: 13 residues. The ends lost 3 bases at V and 7 bases at J; junction bases unmatched: 8. This CDR3 is CSASLREGVEQYF. Here the CDR3 DNA reads TGCAGTGCTAGTCTCCGGGAGGGGGTTGAGCAGTACTTC.

V usage is TRBV7-9 and J usage is TRBJ1-3; D remains unclear. The CDR3 runs to 16 residues. The germline V gene has CDR1 SEHNR and CDR2 FQNEAQ (reference sequence). The V end was cut by 4 bases, the J end by 0 bases, with 13 bases between. The CDR3 protein is CASSSPGITSGNTIYF. CDR3 DNA: TGTGCCAGCAGCTCGCCCGGGATTACCTCTGGAAACACCATATATTTT.

This clone was seen only a few times. The chain uses TRBV19 and TRBJ2-1; 12 bases agree with TRBD2. The CDR3 runs to 16 residues. Trimming took 5 bases from V and 6 from J; bases not matched to a gene: 8. Germline V CDR1 and CDR2: LNHDA, SQIVND (reference sequence). CDR3 bases: TGTGCCAGTAGTGCTAGCGGGAGGGCCTGGGGCAATGAGCAGTTCTTC. This translates into CASSASGRAWGNEQFF.

This clone was seen once. Germline and junction disagree at one end, which may indicate a read error. The chain links TRBV7-7 to TRBJ2-3; D gene uncertain. CDR3 length: 14 amino acids. Germline V gene data show CDR1 as SSHAT and CDR2 as FNYEAQ (reference sequence). The CDR3 sequence: CASSHLGSTDTQYF. The CDR3 DNA reads TGTGCTAGCAGCCACCTCGGGAGCACAGATACGCAGTATTTT.

This clone was picked up many times. V gene TRBV28 combines with J gene TRBJ2-1; possible D gene TRBD1, 5 bases. V dropped 6 bases and J dropped 0 bases, with 12 bases sitting between them. Germline V gene data show CDR1 as MDHEN and CDR2 as SYDVKM. The CDR3 sequence is 15 residues long. CDR3 in DNA: TGTGCCAGCAGGACAGCACAACTCTCCTACAATGAGCAGTTCTTC. As protein: CASRTAQLSYNEQFF.